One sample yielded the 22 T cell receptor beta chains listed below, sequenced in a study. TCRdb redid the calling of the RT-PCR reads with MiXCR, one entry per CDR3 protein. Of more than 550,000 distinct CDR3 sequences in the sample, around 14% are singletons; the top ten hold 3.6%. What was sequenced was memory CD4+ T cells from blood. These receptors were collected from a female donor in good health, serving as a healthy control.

DNA for the CDR3: TGTGCCAGCACCCCCACCGGCGCACAAGAGACCCAGTACTTC. Translating it yields CASTPTGAQETQYF. The chain recombines TRBV11-1 with TRBJ2-5; D is unresolved. The germline CDR1 and CDR2 sequences are SGHAT and FQDESV (reference sequence). The CDR3 covers 14 residues. V was shortened by 7 bases and J by 2 bases, with 14 bases between the two germline ends.

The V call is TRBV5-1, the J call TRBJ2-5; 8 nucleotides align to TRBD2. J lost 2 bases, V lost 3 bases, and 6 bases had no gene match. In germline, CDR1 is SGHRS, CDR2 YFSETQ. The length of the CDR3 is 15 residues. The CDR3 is CASSSPGGVQETQYF. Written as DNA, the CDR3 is TGCGCCAGCAGCTCCCCCGGGGGGGTACAAGAGACCCAGTACTTC. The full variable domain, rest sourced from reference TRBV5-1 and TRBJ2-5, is KAGVTQTPRYLIKTRGQQVTLSCSPISGHRSVSWYQQTPGQGLQFLFEYFSETQRNKGNFPGRFSGRQFSNSRSEMNVSTLELGDSALYLCASSSPGGVQETQYFGPGTRLLVL.

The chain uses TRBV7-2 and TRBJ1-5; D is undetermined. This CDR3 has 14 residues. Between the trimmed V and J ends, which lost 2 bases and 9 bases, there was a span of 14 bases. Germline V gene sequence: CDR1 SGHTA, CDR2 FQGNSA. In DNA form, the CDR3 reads TGTGCCAGCAGCTTATCGGTAGGACCGTTGCCCCAGCATTTT. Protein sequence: CASSLSVGPLPQHF.

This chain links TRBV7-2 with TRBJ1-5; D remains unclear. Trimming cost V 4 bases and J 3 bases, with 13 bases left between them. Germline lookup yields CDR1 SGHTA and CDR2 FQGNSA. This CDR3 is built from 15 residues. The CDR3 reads CASSSVRPPNQPQHF. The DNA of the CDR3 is TGTGCCAGCAGCTCGGTTAGACCTCCCAATCAGCCCCAGCATTTT. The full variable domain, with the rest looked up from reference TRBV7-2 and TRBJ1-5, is GAGVSQSPSNKVTEKGKDVELRCDPISGHTALYWYRQSLGQGLEFLIYFQGNSAPDKSGLPSDRFSAERTGGSVSTLTIQRTQQEDSAVYLCASSSVRPPNQPQHFGDGTRLSIL.

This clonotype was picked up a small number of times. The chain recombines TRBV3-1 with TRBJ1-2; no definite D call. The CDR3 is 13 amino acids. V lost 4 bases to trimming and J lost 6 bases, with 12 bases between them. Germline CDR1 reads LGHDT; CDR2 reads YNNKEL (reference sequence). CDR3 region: CASSPASLDGYTF. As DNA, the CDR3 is TGTGCCAGCAGCCCGGCGTCCTTAGATGGCTACACCTTC.

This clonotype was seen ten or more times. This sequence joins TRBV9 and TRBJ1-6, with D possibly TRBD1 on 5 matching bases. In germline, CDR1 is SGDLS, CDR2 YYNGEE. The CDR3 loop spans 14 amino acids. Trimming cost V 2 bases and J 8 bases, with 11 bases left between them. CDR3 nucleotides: TGTGCCAGCAGCGTTGAGGGGATTGATTCACCCCTCCACTTT. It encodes CASSVEGIDSPLHF. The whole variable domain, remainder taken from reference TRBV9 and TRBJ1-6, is DSGVTQTPKHLITATGQRVTLRCSPRSGDLSVYWYQQSLDQGLQFLIQYYNGEERAKGNILERFSAQQFPDLHSELNLSSLELGDSALYFCASSVEGIDSPLHFGNGTRLTVT.

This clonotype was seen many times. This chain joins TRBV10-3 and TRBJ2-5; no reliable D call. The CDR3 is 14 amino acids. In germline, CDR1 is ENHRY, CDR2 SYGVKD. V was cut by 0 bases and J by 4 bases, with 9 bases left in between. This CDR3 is CAISESVAVETQYF. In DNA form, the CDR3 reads TGTGCCATCAGTGAGTCTGTGGCAGTAGAGACCCAGTACTTC.

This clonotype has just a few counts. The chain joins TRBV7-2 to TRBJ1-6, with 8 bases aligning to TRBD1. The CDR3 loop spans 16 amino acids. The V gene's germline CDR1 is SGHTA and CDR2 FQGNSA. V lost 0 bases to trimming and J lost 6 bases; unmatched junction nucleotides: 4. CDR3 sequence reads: CASSLAGTGTNSPLHF. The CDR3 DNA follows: TGTGCCAGCAGCTTAGCGGGGACAGGAACTAATTCACCCCTCCACTTT.

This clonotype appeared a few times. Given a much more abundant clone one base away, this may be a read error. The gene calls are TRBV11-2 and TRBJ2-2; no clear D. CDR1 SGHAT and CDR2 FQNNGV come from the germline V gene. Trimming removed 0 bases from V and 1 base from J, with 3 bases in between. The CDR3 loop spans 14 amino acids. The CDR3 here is CASSLEENTGELFF. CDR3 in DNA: TGTGCCAGCAGCTTAGAAGAGAACACCGGGGAGCTGTTTTTT.

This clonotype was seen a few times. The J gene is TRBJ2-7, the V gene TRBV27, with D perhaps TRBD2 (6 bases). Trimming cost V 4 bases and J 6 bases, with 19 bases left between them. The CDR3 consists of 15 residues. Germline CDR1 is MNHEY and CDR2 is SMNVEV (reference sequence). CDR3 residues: CASSSRGVLTGEQYF. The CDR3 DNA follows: TGTGCCAGCAGTTCCCGCGGGGTCTTAACTGGCGAGCAGTACTTC.

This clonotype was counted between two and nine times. The CDR3 DNA sequence: TGTGCCAGCTCACCACGTCAGCCGGTTTCGGGATCACCCCTCCACTTT. Translated: CASSPRQPVSGSPLHF. The chain uses TRBV18 and TRBJ1-6; D remains unclear. CDR1 and CDR2 (germline): KGHSH, LQKENI. V was pared by 1 base and J by 10 bases, with 17 bases between. The CDR3 contains 16 residues. The variable domain in full, with the rest retrieved from reference TRBV18 and TRBJ1-6, is NAGVMQNPRHLVRRRGQEARLRCSPMKGHSHVYWYRQLPEEGLKFMVYLQKENIIDESGMPKERFSAEFPKEGPSILRIQQVVRGDSAAYFCASSPRQPVSGSPLHFGNGTRLTVT.

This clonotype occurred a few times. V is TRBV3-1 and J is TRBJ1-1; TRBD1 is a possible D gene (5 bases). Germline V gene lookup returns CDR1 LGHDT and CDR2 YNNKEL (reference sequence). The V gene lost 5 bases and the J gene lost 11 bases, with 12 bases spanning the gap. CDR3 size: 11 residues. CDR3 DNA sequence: TGTGCCAGCAGCGCCCAGGGTCCGGCTTTCTTT. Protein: CASSAQGPAFF.

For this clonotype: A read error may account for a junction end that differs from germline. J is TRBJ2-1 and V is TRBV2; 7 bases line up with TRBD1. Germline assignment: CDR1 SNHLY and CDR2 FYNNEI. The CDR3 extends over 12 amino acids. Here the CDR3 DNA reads TGTGCCAGCAGTTCCACAGGGGTAGGGCAGTTATTC. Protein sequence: CASSSTGVGQLF.

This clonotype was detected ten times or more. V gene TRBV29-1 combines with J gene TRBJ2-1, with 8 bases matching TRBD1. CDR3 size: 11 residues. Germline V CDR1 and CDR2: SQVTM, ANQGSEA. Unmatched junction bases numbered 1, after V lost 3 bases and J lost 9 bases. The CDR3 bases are TGCAGCGTTGACAGGGGGCTTGAGCAGTTCTTC. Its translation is CSVDRGLEQFF.

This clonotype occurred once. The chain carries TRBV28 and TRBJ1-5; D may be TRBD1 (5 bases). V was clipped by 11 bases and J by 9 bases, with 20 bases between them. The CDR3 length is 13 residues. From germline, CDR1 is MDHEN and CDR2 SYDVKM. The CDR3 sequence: CAFGTTARGPQHF. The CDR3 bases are TGTGCCTTTGGGACCACCGCCCGGGGGCCCCAGCATTTT.

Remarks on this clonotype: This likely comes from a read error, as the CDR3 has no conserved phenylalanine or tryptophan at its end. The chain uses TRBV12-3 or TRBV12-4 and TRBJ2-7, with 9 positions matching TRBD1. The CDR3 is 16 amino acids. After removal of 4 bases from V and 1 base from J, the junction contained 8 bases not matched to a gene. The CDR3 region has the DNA TGTGCCAGCAGTTCAAGAGACAGGGGGATATCCTACGAGCAGTACCTC. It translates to CASSSRDRGISYEQYL.

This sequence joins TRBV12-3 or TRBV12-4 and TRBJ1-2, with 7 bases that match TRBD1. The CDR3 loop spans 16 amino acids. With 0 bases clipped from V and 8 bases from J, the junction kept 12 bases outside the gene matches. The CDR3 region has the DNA TGTGCCAGCAGTTTAGCGCAACGGGGAGGGGGCCCAGGCTACACCTTC. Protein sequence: CASSLAQRGGGPGYTF.

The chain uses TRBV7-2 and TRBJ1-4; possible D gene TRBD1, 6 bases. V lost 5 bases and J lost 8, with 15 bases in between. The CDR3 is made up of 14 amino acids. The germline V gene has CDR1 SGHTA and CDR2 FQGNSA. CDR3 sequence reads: CASSPRTVGEKLFF. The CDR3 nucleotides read TGTGCCAGCAGCCCCCGGACAGTTGGAGAAAAACTGTTTTTT.

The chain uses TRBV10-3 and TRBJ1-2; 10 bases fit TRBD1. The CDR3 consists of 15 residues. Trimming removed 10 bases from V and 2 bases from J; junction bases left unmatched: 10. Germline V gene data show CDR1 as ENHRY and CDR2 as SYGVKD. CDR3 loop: CATSPDRGQNYGYTF. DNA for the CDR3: TGTGCCACCTCTCCTGACAGGGGGCAGAACTATGGCTACACCTTC.

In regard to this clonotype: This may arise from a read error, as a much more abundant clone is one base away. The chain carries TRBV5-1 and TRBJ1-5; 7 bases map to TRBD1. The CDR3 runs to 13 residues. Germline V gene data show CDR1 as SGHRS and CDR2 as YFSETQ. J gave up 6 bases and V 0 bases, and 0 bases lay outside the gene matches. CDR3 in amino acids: CASSLEGAQPQHF. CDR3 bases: TGCGCCAGCAGCTTGGAGGGGGCTCAGCCCCAGCATTTT.

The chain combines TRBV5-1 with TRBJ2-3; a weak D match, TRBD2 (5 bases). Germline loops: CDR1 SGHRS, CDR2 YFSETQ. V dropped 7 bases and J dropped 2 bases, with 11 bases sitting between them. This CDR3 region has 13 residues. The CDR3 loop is CASGLRDTDTQYF. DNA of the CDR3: TGCGCCAGCGGGCTTCGGGACACAGATACGCAGTATTTT. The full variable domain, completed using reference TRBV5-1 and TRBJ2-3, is KAGVTQTPRYLIKTRGQQVTLSCSPISGHRSVSWYQQTPGQGLQFLFEYFSETQRNKGNFPGRFSGRQFSNSRSEMNVSTLELGDSALYLCASGLRDTDTQYFGPGTRLTVL.

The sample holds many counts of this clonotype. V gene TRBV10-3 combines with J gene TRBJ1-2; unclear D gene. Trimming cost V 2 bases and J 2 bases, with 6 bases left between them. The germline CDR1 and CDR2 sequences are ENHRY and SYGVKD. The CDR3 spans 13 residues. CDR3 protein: CAISEEGNYGYTF. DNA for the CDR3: TGTGCCATCAGTGAGGAAGGAAACTATGGCTACACCTTC.